These 14 T cell receptor beta chains came from one sample sequenced in a study of OX40 agonist ivuxolimab in advanced cancers. Measured with immunoSEQ multiplex PCR; TCRdb has only the in-frame clones, and not every one. This repertoire shows about 26,000 clones, roughly 80% found once; its top ten account for around 27%. The source was CD4+ or CD8+ T cells sorted from blood, collected in a trial of the OX40 agonist ivuxolimab. The receptor source for this set is an adult with an advanced solid tumor such as melanoma, head and neck, liver or kidney cancer.

The chain is built from TRBV19 and TRBJ1-1, with a weak D call TRBD1 (6 bases). The V end was cut by 3 bases, the J end by 0 bases, with 11 bases between. The germline V gene encodes CDR1 LNHDA and CDR2 SQIVND (reference sequence). The CDR3 consists of 15 residues. The CDR3 loop reads CASSISGALNTEAFF. Here the CDR3 DNA reads TGTGCCAGTAGTATCTCAGGGGCGTTGAACACTGAAGCTTTCTTT.

The V gene is TRBV7-2, the J gene TRBJ1-2; D unclear. V was clipped by 4 bases and J by 8 bases, with 8 bases between them. The CDR3 is 11 amino acids. The germline V gene encodes CDR1 SGHTA and CDR2 FQGNSA. The CDR3 here is CASSSLVGYTF. CDR3 sequence (DNA): TGTGCCAGCAGCTCCCTAGTGGGCTACACCTTC.

The chain employs TRBV19 and TRBJ1-1; no definite D call. The CDR3 runs 16 residues. The germline V gene encodes CDR1 LNHDA and CDR2 SQIVND (reference sequence). Deletions cut 3 bases from V and 0 bases from J, with 14 bases between. The DNA of the CDR3 is TGTGCCAGTAGTATCCCTTTGGGCAGGTTGAACACTGAAGCTTTCTTT. Translation gives CASSIPLGRLNTEAFF. Complete variable domain (other parts from reference TRBV19 and TRBJ1-1): DGGITQSPKYLFRKEGQNVTLSCEQNLNHDAMYWYRQDPGQGLRLIYYSQIVNDFQKGDIAEGYSVSREKKESFPLTVTSAQKNPTAFYLCASSIPLGRLNTEAFFGQGTRLTVV.

The chain combines TRBV7-9 with TRBJ1-1; no clear D gene. Germline V CDR1 and CDR2: SEHNR, FQNEAQ (reference sequence). This CDR3 has 12 amino acids. The V end was cut by 3 bases, the J end by 4 bases, with 6 bases between. CDR3 DNA: TGTGCCAGCAGCTTTTTGGGCACTGAAGCTTTCTTT. Its protein is CASSFLGTEAFF. Using reference TRBV7-9 and TRBJ1-1 for the parts outside the CDR3, the full variable domain is DTGVSQNPRHKITKRGQNVTFRCDPISEHNRLYWYRQTLGQGPEFLTYFQNEAQLEKSRLLSDRFSAERPKGSFSTLEIQRTEQGDSAMYLCASSFLGTEAFFGQGTRLTVV.

The chain has TRBV11-3 and TRBJ2-1; 9 bases are a match to TRBD1. Germline V CDR1 and CDR2: SGHNT, YENEEA. The V gene end was trimmed by 5 bases and the J gene end by 2 bases; junction bases not matched to a gene: 7. This CDR3 is 16 amino acids long. This CDR3 reads CASSPQQGAPYNEQFF. Here the CDR3 DNA reads TGTGCCAGCAGCCCTCAACAGGGGGCCCCCTACAATGAGCAGTTCTTC.

This chain connects TRBV5-1 to TRBJ1-1, with TRBD1 matching over 10 bases. The germline V gene encodes CDR1 SGHRS and CDR2 YFSETQ. The CDR3 is 14 residues long. J was trimmed by 5 bases and V by 5 bases; bases with no gene match: 6. CDR3 nucleotide sequence: TGCGCCAGCAGGGGGACAGGGGTGGGTACTGAAGCTTTCTTT. Protein sequence: CASRGTGVGTEAFF. Using reference TRBV5-1 and TRBJ1-1 for the parts outside the CDR3, the full variable domain is KAGVTQTPRYLIKTRGQQVTLSCSPISGHRSVSWYQQTPGQGLQFLFEYFSETQRNKGNFPGRFSGRQFSNSRSEMNVSTLELGDSALYLCASRGTGVGTEAFFGQGTRLTVV.

The rearrangement links TRBV2 to TRBJ1-1; no clear D gene. CDR1 is SNHLY and CDR2 is FYNNEI in the germline V gene. The V end lost 6 bases, the J end lost 1 base, and 9 bases lay between the germline ends. CDR3 length: 13 amino acids. This chain's CDR3 is CASRDGANTEAFF. CDR3 sequence (DNA): TGTGCCAGCAGGGACGGAGCGAACACTGAAGCTTTCTTT. The variable domain in full, with the rest retrieved from reference TRBV2 and TRBJ1-1, is EPEVTQTPSHQVTQMGQEVILRCVPISNHLYFYWYRQILGQKVEFLVSFYNNEISEKSEIFDDQFSVERPDGSNFTLKIRSTKLEDSAMYFCASRDGANTEAFFGQGTRLTVV.

In its sample, this clone was seen once. The chain uses TRBV28 and TRBJ2-2; possibly TRBD1 or TRBD2 for D (5 bases each). V lost 3 bases, J lost 3 bases, and 14 bases lay in between. The germline gives CDR1 MDHEN, CDR2 SYDVKM. There are 16 residues in the CDR3. The CDR3 DNA follows: TGTGCCAGCAGTTTGGGTTGGGGGAAGTACACCGGGGAGCTGTTTTTT. Translating it yields CASSLGWGKYTGELFF.

This CDR3 is CASSLTRGFFHEQYF. The CDR3 DNA reads as TGTGCCAGCAGCTTAACCAGGGGCTTCTTCCACGAGCAGTACTTC. The chain uses TRBV7-9 and TRBJ2-7; the D gene is possibly TRBD1 (6 bases). The CDR3 extends over 15 amino acids. V lost 2 bases to trimming and J lost 5 bases, with 16 bases between them. CDR1 is SEHNR and CDR2 is FQNEAQ in the germline V gene (reference sequence).

The chain employs TRBV27 and TRBJ2-3, with 11 bases that match TRBD2. Germline-derived CDR1 and CDR2 are MNHEY and SMNVEV (reference sequence). The CDR3 is 17 amino acids. Trimming removed 5 bases from V and 6 bases from J; junction bases left unmatched: 13. The CDR3 spells CASSPLRISGGADTQYF. The CDR3 DNA follows: TGTGCCAGCAGTCCTCTTCGGATTAGCGGGGGGGCGGATACGCAGTATTTT.

J is TRBJ2-1 and V is TRBV27, with 9 bases identical to TRBD2. The CDR3 has 15 amino acids. Looked up from germline, CDR1 is MNHEY and CDR2 is SMNVEV (reference sequence). The ends lost 4 bases at V and 4 bases at J; junction bases unmatched: 5. Here the CDR3 DNA reads TGTGCCAGCAGTTCAAGGACTAGCGAGTACAATGAGCAGTTCTTC. Its translation: CASSSRTSEYNEQFF.

J is TRBJ2-1 and V is TRBV29-1; TRBD1 agrees at 9 bases. This CDR3 comprises 17 residues. J gave up 0 bases and V 4 bases, and 10 bases lay outside the gene matches. Germline CDR1 SQVTM, CDR2 ANQGSEA. The CDR3, as DNA: TGCAGCGTTGCGGGGGGTGAGACAGGGGGCTCCTACAATGAGCAGTTCTTC. Residues: CSVAGGETGGSYNEQFF.

This rearrangement joins TRBV4-3 to TRBJ2-7; possibly TRBD2 for D (6 bases). This CDR3 is built from 15 residues. V lost 4 bases to trimming and J lost 3 bases, with 16 bases between them. Germline CDR1 reads LGHNA; CDR2 reads YSLEER. CDR3 sequence (DNA): TGCGCCAGCAGCCCGGGACTGGCGGGTAACTACGAGCAGTACTTC. Translation: CASSPGLAGNYEQYF.

The V and J genes are TRBV6-5 and TRBJ2-5; TRBD2 aligns across 12 bases. This CDR3 has 14 amino acids. Germline trimming cut 7 bases from V and 5 bases from J; bases unmatched to any gene: 5. Looked up from germline, CDR1 is MNHEY and CDR2 is SVGAGI. In nucleotides, the CDR3 is TGTGCCAGCACGACTACTAGCGGGAGGGAGACCCAGTACTTC. Its translation is CASTTTSGRETQYF.